These T cell receptor beta chains were read from a single sample in a study of blood T cells in healthy people across ages. TCRdb reprocessed the 5' RACE reads via MiXCR and lists one record per CDR3 protein. Among 1.4 million to 1.5 million distinct CDR3 sequences listed, about 43% were seen once. The sequenced sample consisted of blood. The origin of the receptors is a young woman in good health. The CDR3 runs from the conserved cysteine through the conserved F or W. A D gene is named only where the DNA matches it firmly. The size of a clone is reported for some rows only, either as once, few or many, or as a class for expanded clones.

clone size,V gene,J gene,D gene,CDR3 protein,CDR3 DNA
few,TRBV20-1,TRBJ1-2,-,CSVLGGGQTNYGYTF,TGCAGTGTCCTAGGGGGGGGGCAGACTAACTATGGCTACACCTTC
-,TRBV20-1,TRBJ2-4,-,CSARDLTLAKNIQYF,TGCAGTGCTAGAGATCTAACTTTAGCCAAAAACATTCAGTACTTC
-,TRBV14,TRBJ2-1,-,CASSPIGSSSGEQFF,TGTGCCAGCAGCCCTATAGGAAGCTCAAGTGGTGAGCAGTTCTTC
-,TRBV27,TRBJ2-7,TRBD2,CASSLGVLAGVYEQYF,TGTGCCAGCAGTTTAGGGGTGCTAGCGGGGGTCTACGAGCAGTACTTC
few,TRBV12-3/TRBV12-4,TRBJ1-2,-,CASSPSTAWGDYTF,TGTGCCAGCAGCCCTTCCACAGCATGGGGGGACTACACCTTC
-,TRBV7-9,TRBJ2-3,-,CASSQISGTRGADTQYF,TGTGCCAGCAGCCAAATCTCCGGGACCAGAGGCGCAGATACGCAGTATTTT
-,TRBV5-1,TRBJ2-5,-,CASSFTVNQETQYF,TGCGCCAGCAGCTTCACAGTTAACCAAGAGACCCAGTACTTC
few,TRBV9,TRBJ1-2,-,CASNGGGVYGYTF,TGTGCCAGCAACGGTGGGGGCGTCTATGGCTACACCTTC
-,TRBV7-9,TRBJ2-7,TRBD2,CASTSAGGQSSYEQYF,TGTGCCAGCACCTCCGCGGGGGGACAATCCTCCTACGAGCAGTACTTC
few,TRBV5-1,TRBJ2-5,TRBD1,CASSLAPRTGRGETQYF,TGCGCCAGCAGCTTGGCCCCAAGGACAGGGCGTGGAGAGACCCAGTACTTC
many,TRBV5-1,TRBJ2-6,-,CASSFSGANVLTF,TGTGCCAGCAGCTTCTCTGGGGCCAACGTCCTGACTTTC
-,TRBV2,TRBJ2-3,TRBD2,CASSAGTSGRNTDTQYF,TGTGCCAGCAGTGCCGGGACTAGCGGGAGAAACACAGATACGCAGTATTTT
-,TRBV12-3/TRBV12-4,TRBJ1-1,-,CASSSTPGNGAFF,TGTGCCAGCAGTTCTACCCCAGGGAACGGAGCTTTCTTT
-,TRBV2,TRBJ2-7,-,CASKWGRSSYNEQYF,TGTGCCAGCAAGTGGGGCAGGAGCTCCTACAATGAGCAGTACTTC
few,TRBV5-1,TRBJ2-1,-,CASKSTDNEQFF,TGCGCCAGCAAGTCGACGGACAATGAGCAGTTCTTC
-,TRBV12-3/TRBV12-4,TRBJ2-3,-,CASTIRRVSADVQYF,TGTGCCAGCACCATCAGGCGGGTGAGCGCAGATGTGCAGTATTTT
many,TRBV20-1,TRBJ2-1,-,CSAKYTDNEQFF,TGCAGTGCGAAGTACACCGACAATGAGCAGTTCTTC
-,TRBV11-3,TRBJ2-1,TRBD2,CASSPSPSGSGNEQFF,TGTGCCAGCAGCCCCTCCCCTAGCGGGAGTGGCAATGAGCAGTTCTTC
few,TRBV18,TRBJ2-1,TRBD2,CASSPASGDNEQFF,TGTGCCAGCTCACCAGCTAGCGGGGACAATGAGCAGTTCTTC
few,TRBV2,TRBJ2-7,TRBD1,CASITGLDRTYEQYF,TGTGCCAGCATTACGGGGCTGGACAGGACCTACGAGCAGTACTTC
few,TRBV29-1,TRBJ1-1,-,CSVEEGGTEAFF,TGCAGCGTTGAGGAAGGGGGCACTGAAGCTTTCTTT
few,TRBV7-2,TRBJ2-1,-,CASSFGGKSSYNEQFF,TGTGCCAGCAGCTTTGGGGGGAAGAGCTCCTACAATGAGCAGTTCTTC
-,TRBV29-1,TRBJ2-7,TRBD1,CSARTGTCEQYF,TGCAGCGCCCGGACAGGGACCTGCGAGCAGTACTTC
few,TRBV29-1,TRBJ1-5,TRBD1,CSVGTGSAQHF,TGCAGCGTGGGGACAGGGTCAGCCCAGCATTTT
once,TRBV6-6,TRBJ2-7,TRBD2,CASTKELAGVSYNEQYF,TGTGCCAGCACCAAGGAGCTAGCGGGAGTTTCCTACAATGAGCAGTACTTC
-,TRBV6-5,TRBJ1-2,-,CASWRRDGYGYTF,TGTGCCAGCTGGAGAAGGGACGGCTATGGCTACACCTTC
-,TRBV7-2,TRBJ2-1,TRBD2,CASRRGGSVGNEQFF,TGTGCCAGCAGGCGGGGAGGGAGTGTAGGGAATGAGCAGTTCTTC
-,TRBV7-6,TRBJ2-5,-,CASSLAISGQGTQYF,TGTGCCAGCAGCTTAGCGATAAGCGGCCAAGGGACCCAGTACTTC
-,TRBV14,TRBJ2-7,TRBD1,CASRSTGQGLNEQYF,TGTGCCAGCAGGTCGACGGGACAGGGGCTTAATGAGCAGTACTTC